A selection of T cell receptor beta chains follows, all from one sample in a study of OX40 agonist ivuxolimab in advanced cancers. Sequencing used immunoSEQ multiplex PCR; TCRdb keeps in-frame clones, though not all of them. Among tens of thousands of clones listed, over 75% were seen once. The specimen comprised CD4+ or CD8+ T cells sorted from blood, sampled in a trial of the OX40 agonist ivuxolimab. The receptors come from an adult with an advanced solid tumor such as melanoma, head and neck, liver or kidney cancer. Each CDR3 is given with its conserved first and last residue. D genes are given only for firm matches. For some rows the clone size is stated as once, few or many, or as a class when expanded; others skip it.

clone_size	d_call	v_call	j_call	cdr3_nt	cdr3_aa
.	.	TRBV27	TRBJ1-2	TGTGCCAGCAGTTTAATATCTCCAGACTATGGCTACACCTTC	CASSLISPDYGYTF
.	.	TRBV7-2	TRBJ1-6	TGTGCCAGCAGCCCGGAGAGCTCCTATAATTCACCCCTCCACTTT	CASSPESSYNSPLHF
.	.	TRBV5-6	TRBJ1-2	TGTGCCAGCAGTCCTGGGGTCGGGGTGGGCTATGGCTACACCTTC	CASSPGVGVGYGYTF
.	.	TRBV28	TRBJ1-2	TGTGCCAGCAGTTTTCCCCACACGGGGAAGGACTATGGCTACACCTTC	CASSFPHTGKDYGYTF
.	TRBD2	TRBV28	TRBJ2-1	TGTGCCAGCAGCCAAACCTCTACTAGCGGGGCCAACAATGAGCAGTTCTTC	CASSQTSTSGANNEQFF
.	.	TRBV28	TRBJ1-5	TGTGCCAGCAGACGGGGAGGTGAGCCCCAGCATTTT	CASRRGGEPQHF
.	.	TRBV11-2	TRBJ2-2	TGTGCCAGCAGCCCCTCGAACACCGGGGAGCTGTTTTTT	CASSPSNTGELFF
.	TRBD1	TRBV28	TRBJ2-7	TGTGCCAGTTCACAGGGGGTTAACGAGCAGTACTTC	CASSQGVNEQYF
.	.	TRBV5-6	TRBJ2-5	TGTGCCAGCAGCCCTCTGAACGACGAGACCCAGTACTTC	CASSPLNDETQYF
few	TRBD2	TRBV4-3	TRBJ2-7	TGCGCCAGCAGCCAAGGGCCGGGGAGCGGGGGACCCTACGAGCAGTACTTC	CASSQGPGSGGPYEQYF
once	.	TRBV28	TRBJ2-7	TGTGCCAGCAGCCCTGGACAGACCTACGAGCAGTACTTC	CASSPGQTYEQYF
.	TRBD1	TRBV11-3	TRBJ2-3	TGTGCCAGCAGCTTGCTGACAGGGGGCGGCACAGATACGCAGTATTTT	CASSLLTGGGTDTQYF
.	TRBD1	TRBV4-3	TRBJ2-1	TGCGCCAGCAGCCAGACAGGGGGGGCTTTATTCTATGAGCAGTTCTTC	CASSQTGGALFYEQFF
.	.	TRBV4-3	TRBJ2-7	TGCGCCAGCAGCCAAGGGGTGATGTACGAGCAGTACTTC	CASSQGVMYEQYF
once	.	TRBV19	TRBJ1-2	TGTGCCAGGTCAGGTGGATTTCGCCAAGAGGGTGACTATGGCTACACCTTC	CARSGGFRQEGDYGYTF
.	TRBD2	TRBV5-1	TRBJ2-5	TGCGCCAGCAGCATGCGGGGGGTCTGGCAAGAGACCCAGTACTTC	CASSMRGVWQETQYF
.	.	TRBV28	TRBJ2-7	TGTGCCAGCAGTTTCGCAGGTTCCTACGAGCAGTACTTC	CASSFAGSYEQYF
.	.	TRBV4-1	TRBJ1-4	TGCGCCAGCAGCCAAGAGGGGGGCGCGGTGGATGAAAAACTGTTTTTT	CASSQEGGAVDEKLFF
.	.	TRBV16	TRBJ2-4	TGTGCCAGCAGCCAACCGGGGTGGGACATTCAGTACTTC	CASSQPGWDIQYF
.	.	TRBV4-2	TRBJ1-1	TGTGCCAGCAGCCAAGATTTAGGGAACACTGAAGCTTTCTTT	CASSQDLGNTEAFF
.	.	TRBV7-6	TRBJ1-2	TGTGCCAGCAGCTTAGAGCAGGCAGCATTCTATGGCTACACCTTC	CASSLEQAAFYGYTF
.	TRBD1	TRBV28	TRBJ2-7	TGTGCCAGCAGTTCAGAGAGACAGGGGACCGAGCAGTACTTC	CASSSERQGTEQYF
.	TRBD2	TRBV5-1	TRBJ2-5	TGCGCCAGCAGCTGGTCGGGTCGTTCTAGCGGGGGGGCCGTTGAGACCCAGTACTTC	CASSWSGRSSGGAVETQYF
once	TRBD2	TRBV4-3	TRBJ2-7	TGCGCCAGCAGCCAATGGAGCGGGGGCTCCTACGAGCAGTACTTC	CASSQWSGGSYEQYF
few	TRBD2	TRBV11-3	TRBJ2-3	TGTGCCAGCAGCGAGACTAGCGGGGGGTTACATACGCAGTATTTT	CASSETSGGLHTQYF
.	.	TRBV28	TRBJ1-2	TGTGCCAGCTGTGACTCCGGGTTCGACTATGGCTACACCTTC	CASCDSGFDYGYTF
.	TRBD1	TRBV7-8	TRBJ1-1	TGTGCCAGCAGGACAGGGGGAGCGAACACTGAAGCTTTCTTT	CASRTGGANTEAFF
.	.	TRBV7-8	TRBJ2-2	TGTGCCAGCGAGTTGGCGGACTTGAACACCGGGGAGCTGTTTTTT	CASELADLNTGELFF
few	.	TRBV7-9	TRBJ2-7	TGTGCCAGCAGTAACTCCTACGAGCAGTACTTC	CASSNSYEQYF